The next 22 T cell receptor beta chains were all read from a single sample in a study of blood T cells in healthy people across ages (dated by TCRdb to about 2015). Preparation of the library involved 5' RACE. The sample was run on an Illumina HiSeq 2500. The second PCR ran for roughly 7 to 11 cycles and used a J-beta primer mix along with a sample-barcoded 5' primer. TCRdb reprocessed the public reads (quality trimming at Q25 with fastp, clone calling with MiXCR) and kept in-frame beta chains. Every distinct CDR3 protein forms one entry, paired with its most common genes and DNA. Across this sample there are roughly 860,000 distinct CDR3 sequences, with approximately 65% seen only once. The ten largest account for around 30% of the sample. What was sequenced was blood. These receptors all come from a man younger than 40 in good health.

The V gene is TRBV2, the J gene TRBJ2-1; D call uncertain. This CDR3 is built from 14 residues. Per germline, CDR1 SNHLY and CDR2 FYNNEI. The germline V and J ends were trimmed by 6 bases and 3 bases, with 12 bases remaining between them. The CDR3 here is CASRPRFLYNEQFF. The CDR3 nucleotides are TGTGCCAGCAGGCCTAGGTTCCTCTACAATGAGCAGTTCTTC.

The rearrangement uses TRBV12-3 or TRBV12-4 and TRBJ1-4, with TRBD1 matching over 11 bases. The ends lost 5 bases at V and 8 bases at J; junction bases unmatched: 7. This CDR3 region has 15 residues. The chain's CDR3 is CASSRRTGGREKLFF. In nucleotides, the CDR3 is TGTGCCAGCAGTAGACGGACAGGGGGCCGAGAAAAACTGTTTTTT.

The chain recombines TRBV28 with TRBJ2-1; the D gene is possibly TRBD2 (5 bases). V lost 7 bases, J lost 7 bases, and 11 bases lay in between. Germline V lookup: CDR1 MDHEN, CDR2 SYDVKM. This CDR3 is built from 12 residues. This chain's CDR3 is CASNSDWNEQFF. CDR3 bases: TGTGCCAGCAATTCGGACTGGAATGAGCAGTTCTTC.

This clonotype was picked up a small number of times. The V gene is TRBV6-2 or TRBV6-3, the J gene TRBJ1-2, with D tentatively TRBD1 (6 bases). Germline loops: CDR1 MNHEY, CDR2 SVGEGT. Trimming stripped 5 bases from V and 4 bases from J, with 11 bases between. CDR3 length: 13 amino acids. The CDR3 nucleotides read TGTGCCAGCAGTCGCTCAGGGGTCTATGGCTACACCTTC. Translated: CASSRSGVYGYTF.

The chain joins TRBV5-5 to TRBJ1-6; D remains ambiguous. CDR3 length equals 17 residues. Germline CDR1 SGHKS, CDR2 YYEKEE (reference sequence). V was shortened by 5 bases and J by 0 bases, with 15 bases between the two germline ends. The CDR3 loop reads CASRPWAASSYNSPLHF. The CDR3 DNA reads as TGTGCCAGCAGACCATGGGCGGCGAGCTCCTATAATTCACCCCTCCACTTT.

The rearrangement uses TRBV7-2 and TRBJ1-2; 7 bases fit TRBD1. Germline V gene data show CDR1 as SGHTA and CDR2 as FQGNSA. The J segment lost 4 bases and the V segment lost 5 bases, leaving 7 bases of the junction unmatched. CDR3 size: 14 residues. The CDR3 coding sequence is TGTGCCAGCAGCCTCGGACAGGACTCCTATGGCTACACCTTC. This codes for CASSLGQDSYGYTF. Combining the CDR3 with reference TRBV7-2 and TRBJ1-2 gives the whole variable domain GAGVSQSPSNKVTEKGKDVELRCDPISGHTALYWYRQSLGQGLEFLIYFQGNSAPDKSGLPSDRFSAERTGGSVSTLTIQRTQQEDSAVYLCASSLGQDSYGYTFGSGTRLTVV.

The sample holds many counts of this clonotype. The chain carries TRBV7-2 and TRBJ2-3; D remains unclear. Trimming removed 3 bases at V and 2 bases at J, with 3 bases between. Germline V CDR1 and CDR2: SGHTA, FQGNSA. The CDR3 is made up of 12 amino acids. The chain's CDR3 is CASSFVTDTQYF. Written as DNA, the CDR3 is TGTGCCAGCAGCTTCGTCACAGATACGCAGTATTTT.

This clonotype came up a few times. The chain combines TRBV5-1 with TRBJ2-7; 7 bases match TRBD2. The J call could be wrong; TRBJ2-5 is a better fit for the DNA end. Germline CDR1 is SGHRS and CDR2 is YFSETQ. The CDR3 is 15 amino acids. CDR3 sequence reads: CASSWEGVVGETQYF. For the CDR3, the DNA is TGCGCCAGCAGCTGGGAGGGAGTAGTAGGAGAGACCCAGTACTTC.

The chain has TRBV5-1 and TRBJ2-5; TRBD2 agrees at 11 bases. Germline values: CDR1 SGHRS, CDR2 YFSETQ. The CDR3 consists of 16 residues. Germline trimming cut 3 bases from V and 2 bases from J; bases unmatched to any gene: 6. Here the CDR3 reads CASSSITSGGQETQYF. CDR3 DNA: TGCGCCAGCAGCTCAATAACTAGCGGGGGACAAGAGACCCAGTACTTC.

In its sample, this clonotype was seen many times. V usage is TRBV5-6 and J usage is TRBJ2-7; TRBD1 matches at 7 bases. The J segment lost 1 base and the V segment lost 3 bases, leaving 4 bases of the junction unmatched. Per germline, CDR1 SGHDT and CDR2 YYEEEE. The CDR3 loop spans 14 amino acids. This CDR3 is CASSSNRGSYEQYF. CDR3 nucleotides: TGTGCCAGCAGCTCGAACAGGGGTTCCTACGAGCAGTACTTC.

This clonotype was observed a handful of times. The V call is TRBV4-2, the J call TRBJ2-5; D unclear. There are 16 residues in the CDR3. Germline values: CDR1 LGHNA, CDR2 YNFKEQ. V was clipped by 0 bases and J by 5 bases, with 16 bases between them. CDR3: CASSQDSSPTPETQYF. In DNA, the CDR3 is TGTGCCAGCAGCCAAGATTCCAGCCCGACCCCCGAGACCCAGTACTTC.

The chain links TRBV6-2 or TRBV6-3 to TRBJ2-1, with 11 bases identical to TRBD2. From germline, CDR1 is MNHEY and CDR2 SVGEGT. V lost 7 bases, J lost 1 base, and 6 bases stayed unmatched. This CDR3 is built from 16 residues. In DNA, the CDR3 is TGTGCCAGCACCACTAGCGGGGGCCGTTCCTACAATGAGCAGTTCTTC. It is translated as CASTTSGGRSYNEQFF.

This clonotype occurred a few times. The chain couples TRBV13 to TRBJ1-4, with a tentative D call TRBD1 (6 bases). The CDR3 consists of 16 residues. V gave up 2 bases and J gave up 8 bases, with 18 bases separating them. CDR1 and CDR2 from the germline V gene are PRHDT and FYEKMQ (reference sequence). The DNA for the CDR3 is TGTGCCAGCAGCTTAAAACTGGGGGGGGCGAGCGAAAAACTGTTTTTT. Translating gives CASSLKLGGASEKLFF.

This chain uses TRBV4-3 with TRBJ1-4; a weak D match, TRBD1 (6 bases). The V end lost 1 base, the J end lost 11 bases, and 11 bases lay between the germline ends. This CDR3 is built from 13 residues. Germline lookup yields CDR1 LGHNA and CDR2 YSLEER. The CDR3, as DNA: TGCGCCAGCAGCCAAGGACAGCAGGGGAAACTGTTTTTT. Its protein product is CASSQGQQGKLFF.

This clonotype was observed a few times. V usage is TRBV20-1 and J usage is TRBJ2-3; 13 bases are a match to TRBD2. Unmatched junction bases numbered 3, after V lost 1 base and J lost 8 bases. There are 14 residues in the CDR3. Germline CDR1 DFQATT, CDR2 SNEGSKA (reference sequence). For the CDR3, the DNA is TGCAGTGCTAGAGTACTAGCGGGGGGGTTTACGCAGTATTTT. Translation gives CSARVLAGGFTQYF.

The V gene is TRBV10-3, the J gene TRBJ2-1, with 12 bases identical to TRBD2. The J segment lost 7 bases and the V segment lost 6 bases, leaving 7 bases of the junction unmatched. CDR1 and CDR2 (germline): ENHRY, SYGVKD. The length of the CDR3 is 15 residues. As DNA, the CDR3 is TGTGCCATCAGCCCTAGCGGGGGGGCTCAGAATGAGCAGTTCTTC. Translating gives CAISPSGGAQNEQFF.

This rearrangement joins TRBV7-2 to TRBJ2-3; D perhaps matches TRBD1 (6 bases). The CDR3 has 13 residues. The germline V gene has CDR1 SGHTA and CDR2 FQGNSA. V was cut by 4 bases and J by 4 bases, with 9 bases left in between. CDR3 sequence reads: CASSSGTPDTQYF. In nucleotides, the CDR3 is TGTGCCAGCAGCTCCGGGACACCAGATACGCAGTATTTT.

This rearrangement joins TRBV28 to TRBJ1-1; 7 bases are shared with TRBD1. This CDR3 contains 13 residues. J was trimmed by 6 bases and V by 7 bases; bases with no gene match: 8. The germline CDR1 and CDR2 sequences are MDHEN and SYDVKM. The CDR3 bases are TGTGCCAGCACAATGCCCGGGACAGCTGAAGCTTTCTTT. This codes for CASTMPGTAEAFF.

This clonotype has more than one count but fewer than ten. The chain combines TRBV7-9 with TRBJ2-7, with D perhaps matching TRBD1 (6 bases). Deletions cut 1 base from V and 6 bases from J, with 13 bases between. CDR1 SEHNR and CDR2 FQNEAQ come from the germline V gene (reference sequence). The CDR3 is made up of 14 amino acids. CDR3 in amino acids: CASSLEMGAAEQYF. CDR3 DNA: TGTGCCAGCAGCTTAGAAATGGGGGCGGCCGAGCAGTACTTC.

The chain couples TRBV11-2 to TRBJ1-5; 7 bases fit TRBD1. Germline-derived CDR1 and CDR2 are SGHAT and FQNNGV. The CDR3 consists of 17 residues. The V segment lost 1 base and the J segment 0 bases; nucleotides outside the gene matches: 6. The CDR3 loop is CASSLGQGGNSNQPQHF. CDR3 coding DNA: TGTGCCAGCAGCTTAGGACAGGGTGGAAATAGCAATCAGCCCCAGCATTTT.

Concerning this clonotype itself: At one end, the junction sequence differs from germline, possibly due to a read error. The V call is TRBV6-2 or TRBV6-3, the J call TRBJ1-4; D remains ambiguous. Germline CDR1 is MNHEY and CDR2 is SVGEGT. The CDR3 contains 14 residues. CDR3: CASTRRATNKKLFF. The CDR3 DNA is TGTGCCAGCACCAGGAGGGCGACTAATAAAAAACTGTTTTTT.

The V call is TRBV4-2, the J call TRBJ2-4; 11 nucleotides line up with TRBD2. CDR3 size: 18 residues. V trimming: 2 bases; J trimming: 0 bases; junction bases outside the gene matches: 6. CDR1 LGHNA and CDR2 YNFKEQ come from the germline V gene. CDR3 bases: TGTGCCAGCAGCCAACCGGGACTAGCGGCCGTAGCCAAAAACATTCAGTACTTC. It is translated as CASSQPGLAAVAKNIQYF.